These 9 T cell receptor beta chains came from one sample sequenced in a study of cytomegalovirus exposure and HLA in healthy donors (TCRdb year 2017). The library relied on the immunoSEQ multiplex PCR assay. The multiplex PCR relied on a mix of 60 forward primers for TCR Vbeta segments and 13 reverse primers for TCR Jbeta segments. The table was pulled from immuneACCESS by TCRdb, which kept in-frame rearrangements only. Such tables lose some clones; where checked, under half of the loss comes from unresolved V genes, and the rest has no known cause. The sample records about 190,000 clones, 80% to 85% of which are singletons. The ten largest clonotypes hold 0.2% to 0.3% of the sample. What was sequenced was PBMCs. The receptor source for this set is a boy aged 5-17 years in good health and CMV-seronegative.

This rearrangement joins TRBV4-3 to TRBJ2-7; D unresolved. Looked up from germline, CDR1 is LGHNA and CDR2 is YSLEER. V lost 1 base, J lost 2 bases, and 12 bases lay in between. The CDR3 has 15 residues. The DNA for the CDR3 is TGCGCCAGCAGCCAAGGTATGGTACCTACCTACGAGCAGTACTTC. Protein: CASSQGMVPTYEQYF.

V usage is TRBV7-6 and J usage is TRBJ1-2; 8 bases line up with TRBD1. Unmatched junction bases numbered 14, after V lost 7 bases and J lost 7 bases. Per the germline V gene, CDR1 is SGHVS and CDR2 is FNYEAQ. This CDR3 spans 15 amino acids. The chain's CDR3 is CASIHRTGWTSGYTF. The CDR3, as DNA: TGTGCCAGCATCCATAGGACAGGGTGGACCTCTGGCTACACCTTC.

The chain links TRBV27 to TRBJ2-7; no clear D. Trimming cost V 5 bases and J 4 bases, with 9 bases left between them. The CDR3 is 12 residues long. Germline-derived CDR1 and CDR2 are MNHEY and SMNVEV (reference sequence). CDR3 in amino acids: CASSPPGYEQYF. The CDR3 DNA sequence: TGTGCCAGCAGTCCCCCCGGGTACGAGCAGTACTTC.

This clone occurred once. The chain is built from TRBV7-9 and TRBJ2-3, with a tentative D call TRBD1 (6 bases). V lost 7 bases to trimming and J lost 4 bases, with 18 bases between them. CDR1 is SEHNR and CDR2 is FQNEAQ in the germline V gene (reference sequence). The CDR3 runs to 15 residues. CDR3 amino acids: CASIMGHRSPDTQYF. As DNA, the CDR3 is TGTGCCAGCATCATGGGACACCGAAGCCCAGATACGCAGTATTTT.

V and J are TRBV11-2 and TRBJ1-4; the D gene is possibly TRBD1 (5 bases). V was pared by 3 bases and J by 2 bases, with 10 bases between. Germline V gene lookup returns CDR1 SGHAT and CDR2 FQNNGV. The CDR3 is 15 residues long. The CDR3 nucleotides read TGTGCCAGCAGCTTCTCCAGGGCGACTAATGAAAAACTGTTTTTT. Protein sequence: CASSFSRATNEKLFF.

This sequence joins TRBV6-5 and TRBJ1-2; 8 bases are shared with TRBD1. CDR1 and CDR2 from the germline V gene are MNHEY and SVGAGI. With V trimmed by 4 bases and J by 8 bases, 9 bases remained unmatched. CDR3 size: 14 residues. The CDR3 DNA reads TGTGCCAGCAGTTCCCCCAGGGGGCTCGGGGGCTACACCTTC. Protein sequence: CASSSPRGLGGYTF.

This rearrangement joins TRBV18 to TRBJ2-4, with 7 bases lining up with TRBD1. Trimming took 2 bases from V and 0 from J; bases not matched to a gene: 4. Germline V gives CDR1 KGHSH, CDR2 LQKENI. The CDR3 loop spans 16 amino acids. The CDR3 loop reads CASSPEGAGAKNIQYF. Here the CDR3 DNA reads TGTGCCAGCTCACCAGAGGGGGCCGGAGCCAAAAACATTCAGTACTTC.

The rearrangement joins TRBV6-1 to TRBJ2-7, with TRBD1 identical over 8 bases. Trimming cost V 8 bases and J 2 bases; bases outside gene matches: 11. The CDR3 is 15 residues long. Germline lookup yields CDR1 MNHNS and CDR2 SASEGT. The chain's CDR3 is CASGIKPGQAYEQYF. In nucleotides, the CDR3 is TGTGCCAGCGGAATAAAACCGGGACAGGCCTACGAGCAGTACTTC.

The CDR3 region is CASSGGAGRVYEQYF. The CDR3 nucleotides are TGTGCCAGCAGTGGAGGAGCCGGCCGCGTCTACGAGCAGTACTTC. The gene calls are TRBV28 and TRBJ2-7, with D possibly TRBD2 on 5 matching bases. The V end lost 5 bases, the J end lost 3 bases, and 17 bases lay between the germline ends. Germline values: CDR1 MDHEN, CDR2 SYDVKM. This CDR3 spans 15 amino acids.